This T cell receptor beta chain was identified during a study of T-cell memory formation after mild COVID-19. Study-wide results and caveats: Several responding clones turned up in pre-infection memory, indicating that cross-reactive memory may have taken part. Most CD4+ clones that shrank were in CM and EM, while CD8+ ones turned up in EMRA. Contracting clones from day 15 to 85 had balanced CD4/CD8; later expanders favoured CD4+.

A few counts support this clonotype. Its antigen remains unknown. Researchers used 5'RACE with constant-segment primers to make TCR alpha and TCR beta cDNA libraries that carry sample barcodes and UMIs. Via MiXCR, TCRdb re-called the 5' RACE reads, giving one row per CDR3 protein. The table records roughly 300,000 distinct CDR3 sequences, 8% to 10% of them present only once. The receptor was derived from a man aged 18 to 29 who had mild COVID-19 (a few samples of this study predate the infection). Cell type and time point are not known. What was sequenced was PBMCs or a T cell subset sorted from them (not recorded which).

In DNA, the CDR3 is TGTGCCAGCAGTCTCCCAGGGGGGGATGGCTACACCTTC. Amino acids: CASSLPGGDGYTF. This chain joins TRBV6-6 and TRBJ1-2, with TRBD1 matching over 7 bases. V lost 5 bases to trimming and J lost 6 bases; unmatched junction nucleotides: 6. The CDR3 spans 13 residues. The V gene's germline CDR1 is MNHNY and CDR2 SVGAGI (reference sequence).